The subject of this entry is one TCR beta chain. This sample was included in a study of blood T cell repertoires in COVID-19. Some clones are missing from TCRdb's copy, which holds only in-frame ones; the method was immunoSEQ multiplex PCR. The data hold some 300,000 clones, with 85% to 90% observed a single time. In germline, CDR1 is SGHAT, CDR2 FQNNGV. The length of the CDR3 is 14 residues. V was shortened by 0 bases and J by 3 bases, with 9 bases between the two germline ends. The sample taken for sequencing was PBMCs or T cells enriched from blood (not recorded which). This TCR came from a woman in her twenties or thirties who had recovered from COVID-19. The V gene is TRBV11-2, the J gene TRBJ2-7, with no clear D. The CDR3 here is CASSLDQIYYEQYF. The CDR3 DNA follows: TGTGCCAGCAGCTTAGATCAGATTTACTACGAGCAGTACTTC.